This TCR beta chain came from a study of T cell responses to AZD1222 COVID-19 vaccine. Concerning this clone: What it recognizes is unknown.

The V and J ends lost 0 bases and 4 bases respectively, with 7 bases between them. This CDR3 is built from 13 residues. Germline V gene sequence: CDR1 GTSNPN, CDR2 SVGIG (reference sequence). Overall study results and limits: The donors showed a predominance of white British ancestry and of females, with possible underestimation of clonal diversity. Repertoires in all cases were sampled only once the peak T cell response had passed. Of the AZD1222 recipients, only 5 to 7 were seropositive at baseline. Dominant at 160-218 and 743-854, vaccine-associated CD4 TCRs also spanned spike.

Profiled with immunoSEQ multiplex PCR; TCRdb holds only in-frame clones, not every one. Of 94,000 or so clones in the sample, about 90% were seen once. This rearrangement joins TRBV30 to TRBJ1-3; the D is unclear. The sequence was obtained from an adult in good health. The starting material was peripheral blood, obtained on day 0 of AZD1222 vaccination. CDR3 DNA: TGTGCCTGGAGTGTATTGTCAGGAAACACCATATATTTT. This encodes CAWSVLSGNTIYF.